The TCR beta chain under discussion was sequenced for a study of kidney transplant recipient with SARS-CoV-2 infection. TCRdb re-analysed the reads in MiXCR, keeping a single row per CDR3 protein. In the table there are under 250,000 distinct CDR3 sequences, 25% to 35% of which are singletons. Germline values: CDR1 SGHDN, CDR2 FVKESK. The CDR3 is made up of 13 amino acids. A note on this clonotype: Just one base apart from a much larger clone, this may be a read error.

The chain carries TRBV14 and TRBJ1-2; D is possibly TRBD1 (5 bases). This specimen was a blood sample, taken at baseline and around day 120 from a kidney transplant recipient. This receptor was identified in a male patient between 25 and 39 years old who had COVID-19 and was a kidney transplant recipient. Some T cells may trace back to the graft donor. CDR3 sequence: CASSQRGGFGCTF. In DNA, the CDR3 is TGTGCCAGCAGCCAACGTGGGGGGTTCGGCTGCACCTTC.